Listed below are T cell receptor beta chains from one sample, sequenced in a study of blood T cells in healthy people across ages. TCRdb redid the calling of the 5' RACE reads with MiXCR, one entry per CDR3 protein. The sample carries 730,000 or so distinct CDR3 sequences, about 40% recorded once. Sequenced input: blood. These receptors all come from an older woman in good health. The CDR3 runs from the conserved cysteine through the conserved F or W. A D gene is named only where the DNA matches it firmly. Size tells how often a clone was seen (once, few, many) or the class of an expanded clone, and some rows leave it out.

clone size	V gene	J gene	D gene	CDR3 protein	CDR3 DNA
.	TRBV25-1	TRBJ1-1	.	CASSGSLWAVAEAFF	TGTGCCAGCAGTGGATCCCTTTGGGCAGTGGCTGAAGCTTTCTTT
many	TRBV29-1	TRBJ2-5	.	CSARGETQYF	TGCAGCGCTCGGGGAGAGACCCAGTACTTC
few	TRBV18	TRBJ1-2	.	CASSPPSSHLTGGYTF	TGTGCCAGCTCACCACCCTCGAGCCATCTTACCGGTGGCTACACCTTC
.	TRBV7-2	TRBJ2-7	.	CASSFSVAHNEQYF	TGTGCCAGCAGCTTTAGCGTGGCCCACAATGAGCAGTACTTC
.	TRBV6-5	TRBJ2-2	.	CASTWDDRTGELFF	TGTGCCAGCACCTGGGACGATCGTACCGGGGAGCTGTTTTTT
.	TRBV6-2/TRBV6-3	TRBJ2-1	.	CASSSQTVMDEQFF	TGTGCCAGCAGTTCCCAGACAGTTATGGATGAGCAGTTCTTC
.	TRBV20-1	TRBJ2-1	TRBD2	CSARVLAGGMNEQFF	TGCAGTGCTAGAGTTCTAGCGGGAGGCATGAATGAGCAGTTCTTC
.	TRBV12-3/TRBV12-4	TRBJ2-7	.	CASSVMPWREQYF	TGTGCCAGCAGTGTGATGCCGTGGCGTGAGCAGTACTTC
few	TRBV5-1	TRBJ2-2	.	CASSTTGELFF	TGCGCCAGCAGTACCACCGGGGAGCTGTTTTTT
few	TRBV18	TRBJ2-1	TRBD2	CASSPRLAGDLYNEQFF	TGTGCCAGCTCACCAAGACTAGCGGGAGATCTCTACAATGAGCAGTTCTTC
.	TRBV20-1	TRBJ2-1	.	CSGLLGYNEQFF	TGCAGTGGACTACTGGGCTACAATGAGCAGTTCTTC
few	TRBV27	TRBJ2-5	TRBD2	CASTSAGGEETQYF	TGTGCCAGCACCTCAGCGGGGGGAGAAGAGACCCAGTACTTC
.	TRBV27	TRBJ2-1	.	CASSTPGRGYNEQFF	TGTGCCAGCAGCACACCGGGACGGGGCTACAATGAGCAGTTCTTC
.	TRBV10-3	TRBJ2-1	.	CAITEGPGYNEQFF	TGTGCCATCACCGAGGGGCCGGGCTACAATGAGCAGTTCTTC
once	TRBV10-3	TRBJ2-3	.	CAISDVAFDTQYF	TGTGCCATCAGTGATGTAGCGTTTGATACGCAGTATTTT
few	TRBV4-3	TRBJ2-7	TRBD2	CASSQLAGRGEQYF	TGCGCCAGCAGCCAACTAGCGGGACGCGGCGAGCAGTACTTC
few	TRBV12-3/TRBV12-4	TRBJ2-1	TRBD1	CASSPGTGGSSYNEQFF	TGTGCCAGCAGTCCTGGGACAGGGGGTTCCTCCTACAATGAGCAGTTCTTC
.	TRBV6-2/TRBV6-3	TRBJ2-7	.	CASSHVPRGFGPYEQYF	TGTGCCAGCAGTCACGTCCCGAGGGGTTTTGGGCCGTACGAGCAGTACTTC
.	TRBV5-1	TRBJ1-6	.	CASSVGHENSPLHF	TGCGCCAGCAGCGTGGGACACGAGAATTCACCCCTCCACTTT
.	TRBV12-5	TRBJ2-7	.	CASGFKAYEQYF	TGTGCTAGTGGTTTCAAAGCCTACGAGCAGTACTTC
few	TRBV20-1	TRBJ2-3	.	CSASGGPDTQYF	TGCAGTGCCAGCGGAGGCCCAGATACGCAGTATTTT
.	TRBV3-1	TRBJ1-1	TRBD1	CASTVEGAHTEAFF	TGTGCCAGCACAGTAGAGGGGGCCCACACTGAAGCTTTCTTT
few	TRBV12-3/TRBV12-4	TRBJ1-1	TRBD1	CASSLAEGRGHTEAFF	TGTGCCAGCAGTTTAGCAGAAGGTAGGGGGCACACTGAAGCTTTCTTT
.	TRBV12-3/TRBV12-4	TRBJ2-5	TRBD2	CASSVGLAGPPETQYF	TGTGCCAGCAGTGTCGGACTAGCGGGGCCCCCAGAGACCCAGTACTTC
.	TRBV6-2/TRBV6-3	TRBJ1-1	TRBD1	CASSPSTGTGGPEAFF	TGTGCCAGCAGCCCATCCACCGGGACAGGAGGCCCCGAAGCTTTCTTT
.	TRBV29-1	TRBJ2-2	.	CSAGDIRNTGELFF	TGCAGCGCTGGAGACATTCGGAACACCGGGGAGCTGTTTTTT
few	TRBV29-1	TRBJ1-2	.	CSVAGQGYGYTF	TGCAGCGTTGCTGGGCAGGGCTATGGCTACACCTTC
.	TRBV29-1	TRBJ2-5	TRBD1	CSVEDLRTGGGETQYF	TGCAGCGTTGAAGATCTCAGGACAGGGGGCGGAGAGACCCAGTACTTC
many	TRBV12-3/TRBV12-4	TRBJ2-1	.	CATGVVYNEQFF	TGTGCCACCGGGGTCGTCTACAATGAGCAGTTCTTC
.	TRBV13	TRBJ2-2	.	CASSRPAGELFF	TGTGCCAGCAGCCGACCGGCCGGGGAGCTGTTTTTT
few	TRBV5-1	TRBJ2-5	.	CASSLLLGERETQYF	TGCGCCAGCAGCCTCCTTTTGGGGGAACGAGAGACCCAGTACTTC
few	TRBV10-3	TRBJ2-5	TRBD2	CAISSGESNEQYF	TGTGCCATCAGCAGCGGGGAGAGCAATGAGCAGTACTTC
.	TRBV25-1	TRBJ1-2	.	CASSDVQVVNYGYTF	TGTGCCAGCAGTGATGTACAGGTTGTGAACTATGGCTACACCTTC
many	TRBV20-1	TRBJ2-1	.	CSYGLGRGVYNEQFF	TGCAGTTACGGGCTGGGGCGGGGCGTTTACAATGAGCAGTTCTTC
many	TRBV4-1	TRBJ2-5	.	CASSHTPDRFQETQYF	TGCGCCAGCAGCCACACACCCGACAGATTCCAAGAGACCCAGTACTTC
many	TRBV3-1	TRBJ1-2	.	CASSQETGYTF	TGTGCCAGCAGCCAAGAAACTGGCTACACCTTC
many	TRBV7-2	TRBJ2-5	TRBD2	CASSSGLASQETQYF	TGTGCCAGCAGCTCAGGACTAGCCAGTCAAGAGACCCAGTACTTC
.	TRBV3-1	TRBJ2-5	TRBD1	CASSQGTGTYNEQYF	TGTGCCAGCAGCCAAGGGACAGGAACCTACAATGAGCAGTACTTC
.	TRBV12-3/TRBV12-4	TRBJ2-3	.	CASSLDRQGRTDTQYF	TGTGCCAGCAGTTTAGACAGACAAGGGAGAACAGATACGCAGTATTTT
few	TRBV5-1	TRBJ2-3	TRBD2	CASSGGLAGNTDTQYF	TGCGCCAGCAGCGGGGGACTAGCGGGAAACACAGATACGCAGTATTTT
few	TRBV5-1	TRBJ2-7	TRBD2	CASSLLPSGSSYEQYF	TGCGCCAGCAGCTTGCTCCCTAGCGGGAGCTCCTACGAGCAGTACTTC
few	TRBV28	TRBJ2-1	TRBD1	CASRNTGAGSNEQFF	TGTGCCAGCAGGAATACAGGGGCAGGGAGCAATGAGCAGTTCTTC
.	TRBV18	TRBJ2-4	.	CASSPRIAKNIQYF	TGTGCCAGCTCACCGAGGATAGCCAAAAACATTCAGTACTTC
.	TRBV9	TRBJ1-1	.	CASSVDGAGTEAFF	TGTGCCAGCAGCGTAGATGGGGCTGGCACTGAAGCTTTCTTT
.	TRBV29-1	TRBJ2-5	.	CSVAVGGTETQYF	TGCAGCGTTGCAGTCGGGGGCACGGAGACCCAGTACTTC
many	TRBV15	TRBJ2-3	TRBD2	CATSRDPSISGRVSSTDTQYF	TGTGCCACCAGCAGAGATCCCTCAATTAGCGGGAGGGTATCCTCCACAGATACGCAGTATTTT
few	TRBV20-1	TRBJ2-3	.	CSAPPVGGLTDTQYF	TGCAGTGCTCCCCCGGTGGGGGGGCTCACAGATACGCAGTATTTT
.	TRBV21-1	TRBJ2-2	.	CASSKVPPGNTGELFF	TGTGCCAGCAGCAAAGTCCCGCCGGGGAACACCGGGGAGCTGTTTTTT
.	TRBV20-1	TRBJ2-7	.	CSARGLQGYEQYF	TGCAGTGCTAGAGGTCTCCAGGGCTACGAGCAGTACTTC
many	TRBV4-1	TRBJ2-7	TRBD1	CASSQESGTGGEYEQYF	TGCGCCAGCAGCCAAGAATCCGGGACAGGAGGGGAATACGAGCAGTACTTC
few	TRBV11-2	TRBJ1-1	TRBD1	CASSQPGQGDTEAFF	TGTGCCAGCAGCCAACCGGGACAGGGCGACACTGAAGCTTTCTTT